This is a list of T cell receptor beta chains from one sample in a study of T cells in Graves' hyperthyroidism and ophthalmopathy. TCRdb re-derived calls from the multiplex PCR reads in MiXCR, one entry per CDR3 protein. The sample holds some 250,000 distinct CDR3 sequences, roughly 15% seen once. The sequenced sample consisted of blood. These receptors were taken from a woman in her forties or fifties with Graves' hyperthyroidism that later progressed to Graves' ophthalmopathy. Both conserved end residues are part of each CDR3. A D gene is named only where the DNA matches it firmly. Rows may omit the clone size; those that give it use once, few, many or a size class.

clone size,J gene,V gene,D gene,CDR3 length,CDR3 DNA,CDR3 protein
few,TRBJ2-3,TRBV18,.,17,TGTGCCAGCTCACCACAGGGCACTTTGCTAGGCACAGATACGCAGTATTTT,CASSPQGTLLGTDTQYF
many,TRBJ2-2,TRBV27,.,16,TGTGCCAGCAGCAACAATGGGGTACCCTACACCGGGGAGCTGTTTTTT,CASSNNGVPYTGELFF
many,TRBJ1-5,TRBV20-1,TRBD1,15,TGCAGTGCTAGGGCGGGACAGGGGTTGGATCAGCCCCAGCATTTT,CSARAGQGLDQPQHF
many,TRBJ2-7,TRBV5-6,TRBD2,15,TGTGCCAGCAGCTTGGTGCGTCGGGGGGGGAACGAGCAGTACTTC,CASSLVRRGGNEQYF
many,TRBJ2-5,TRBV20-1,TRBD2,14,TGCAGTGCTGGGACTAGCGGGAACGTTGGGACCCAGTACTTC,CSAGTSGNVGTQYF
few,TRBJ2-5,TRBV27,TRBD2,15,TGTGCCAGCAGTTCCTCGGGGGGGGTACAAGAGACCCAGTACTTC,CASSSSGGVQETQYF
many,TRBJ2-2,TRBV12-3/TRBV12-4,.,13,TGTGCCAGCAGCCGATCGCTAACCGGGGAGCTGTTTTTT,CASSRSLTGELFF
.,TRBJ1-2,TRBV12-3/TRBV12-4,TRBD1,14,TGTGCCAGAAGTCCGGGACAGGGATACTATGGCTACACCTTC,CARSPGQGYYGYTF
few,TRBJ2-4,TRBV5-8,TRBD1,14,TGTGCCAGCAGCTTAAAGGGACAGGGGAACATTCAGTACTTC,CASSLKGQGNIQYF
many,TRBJ2-7,TRBV28,TRBD2,20,TGTGCCAGCAGCTTCCCCACTGGGACTAGCGGGAGCAGTAGAGACTACGAGCAGTACTTC,CASSFPTGTSGSSRDYEQYF
many,TRBJ1-1,TRBV28,.,14,TGTGCCAGCAGTCTATCCGGGCGGGGGACTGAAGCTTTCTTT,CASSLSGRGTEAFF
.,TRBJ2-7,TRBV2,.,14,TGTGCCAGCAGTGAAGCAGGCGGGTTCTACGAGCAGTACTTC,CASSEAGGFYEQYF
many,TRBJ1-2,TRBV11-2,.,15,TGTGCCAGCAGCTCGCAAGTAGGCGGATCTATGGCTACAACCTTC,CASSSQVGGSMATTF
many,TRBJ2-7,TRBV6-1,.,13,TGTGCCAGCAGTGAGGAGACTTCGCACGAGCAGTACTTC,CASSEETSHEQYF
.,TRBJ2-7,TRBV2,.,16,TGTGCCAGCAGTGACCCCAGGGCGGGAAGCTCCTACGAGCAGTACTTC,CASSDPRAGSSYEQYF
many,TRBJ1-2,TRBV30,TRBD1,15,TGTGCCTGGCGTGACCGGGGCAGGGGGAACTATGGCTACACCTTC,CAWRDRGRGNYGYTF
many,TRBJ2-7,TRBV18,.,15,TGTGCCAGCTCACCACCGGAGGGGCTCCTCTACGAGCAGTACTTC,CASSPPEGLLYEQYF
.,TRBJ2-7,TRBV18,TRBD1,14,TGTGCCAGCTCACCGGGACAGCAGTCCTACGAGCAGTACTTC,CASSPGQQSYEQYF
many,TRBJ2-3,TRBV30,TRBD2,17,TGTGCCTGGATAGTAATTGGACTAGCGGGATCCATAGATACGCAGTATTTT,CAWIVIGLAGSIDTQYF
few,TRBJ2-2,TRBV12-3/TRBV12-4,.,14,TGTGCCAGCAGTCCTAGCGTGAACACCGGGGAGCTGTTTTTT,CASSPSVNTGELFF
many,TRBJ2-1,TRBV19,.,14,TGTGCCAGTAATTCCGAGGTGGGGGCCTATGAGCAGTTCTTC,CASNSEVGAYEQFF
many,TRBJ1-2,TRBV12-3/TRBV12-4,.,13,TGTGCCAGCAGTACCGGGACGCTTTATGGCTACACCTTC,CASSTGTLYGYTF
many,TRBJ1-1,TRBV28,.,15,TGTGCCAGCATACAACCCTACAGGGATAACACTGAAGCTTTCTTT,CASIQPYRDNTEAFF
many,TRBJ2-5,TRBV11-3,.,13,TGTGCCAGCAGCTTTGGCCGGGTAGAGACCCAGTACTTC,CASSFGRVETQYF
many,TRBJ2-2,TRBV18,.,14,TGTGCCAGCTCACCCCAGTACAACACCGGGGAGCTGTTTTTT,CASSPQYNTGELFF
.,TRBJ1-2,TRBV28,.,16,TGTGCCAGCAGTTTAACGCGACAGGAACATAACTATGGCTACACCTTC,CASSLTRQEHNYGYTF
many,TRBJ2-5,TRBV30,TRBD2,14,TGTGCCTGGAGTACGGGAGGGCTTCAAGAGACCCAGTACTTC,CAWSTGGLQETQYF
many,TRBJ2-7,TRBV12-3/TRBV12-4,TRBD2,13,TGTGCCAGCATGGAGCGGGGCTCCTACGAGCAGTACTTC,CASMERGSYEQYF
many,TRBJ1-6,TRBV28,.,12,TGTGCCAGCAGTTCAGGACGGTCACCCCTCCACTTT,CASSSGRSPLHF
many,TRBJ2-1,TRBV6-1,TRBD1,14,TGTGCCAGCAGTAACCGACAGGGTCAGAATGAGCAGTTCTTC,CASSNRQGQNEQFF
many,TRBJ2-1,TRBV6-1,TRBD1,14,TGTGCCAGCAGTGCCCGGACAGGGGGGAATGAGCAGTTCTTC,CASSARTGGNEQFF
many,TRBJ2-1,TRBV5-1,.,16,TGCGCCAGCAGACTTGGATGGGCAAGCTCCTACAATGAGCAGTTCTTC,CASRLGWASSYNEQFF
.,TRBJ2-4,TRBV4-1,TRBD2,16,TGCGCCAGCAGCCAGACCCTTACTAGCGCAAAAAACATTCAGTACTTC,CASSQTLTSAKNIQYF
few,TRBJ1-5,TRBV7-6,TRBD1,13,TGTGCCAGCAGCCCGACAGGGCTCAGGCCCCAGCATTTT,CASSPTGLRPQHF
many,TRBJ1-1,TRBV5-1,TRBD1,13,TGCGCCAGCAGCATCCGGGACAGGGGCGAAGCTTTCTTT,CASSIRDRGEAFF
many,TRBJ1-5,TRBV20-1,.,14,TGCAGTGCTAGTCGGCGTTTTAACAATCAGCCCCAGCATTTT,CSASRRFNNQPQHF
.,TRBJ2-6,TRBV27,.,14,TGTGCCAGCAGCTCCCCCCGGGGGGCCAACGTCCTGACTTTC,CASSSPRGANVLTF
once,TRBJ2-5,TRBV20-1,.,16,TGCAGTGCTAGAGAGGGGCAGGGGTACCTCCAAGAGACCCAGTACTTC,CSAREGQGYLQETQYF
many,TRBJ1-1,TRBV5-1,.,16,TGCGCCAGCAGCTTGGTAGGACAAATCCGGCCCACTGAAGCTTTCTTT,CASSLVGQIRPTEAFF
many,TRBJ2-7,TRBV12-3/TRBV12-4,TRBD1,14,TGTGCCAGCAGAAGAGGGACAGGGGGGATCGAGCAGTACTTC,CASRRGTGGIEQYF
few,TRBJ2-7,TRBV6-1,.,13,TGTGCCAGCGCCCGGATCTTTCCCTACGGGCAGTACTTC,CASARIFPYGQYF
many,TRBJ1-2,TRBV24-1,.,12,TGTGCCACCAGTGATCCTAACTATGGCTACACCTTC,CATSDPNYGYTF
many,TRBJ2-5,TRBV13,.,13,TGTGCCAGCAGTCCAAGTATGATGGAGACCCAGTACTTC,CASSPSMMETQYF
many,TRBJ2-1,TRBV20-1,.,17,TGCAGTGCTAGACCGTATCTAGTGGACTTGGATAACAATGAGCAGTTCTTC,CSARPYLVDLDNNEQFF
.,TRBJ2-1,TRBV5-1,.,16,TGCGCCAGCAGCTTGGGGGACTTCGGTAGCTACAATGAGCAGTTCTTC,CASSLGDFGSYNEQFF
many,TRBJ2-1,TRBV28,TRBD1,15,TGTGCCAGCAGTTCTCACCACAGGGGGAGTTATGAGCAGTTCTTC,CASSSHHRGSYEQFF
many,TRBJ2-6,TRBV6-1,.,16,TGTGCCAGCACTCGGTCCCCAGGCTCTGGGGCCAACGTCCTGACTTTC,CASTRSPGSGANVLTF
many,TRBJ1-4,TRBV5-1,.,16,TGCGCCAGCGGCTGGGGTATAGGCAGGAACAATGAAAAACTGTTTTTT,CASGWGIGRNNEKLFF
many,TRBJ1-6,TRBV11-2,.,14,TGTGCCAGCAGCCTCCAGGGTTATAATTCACCCCTCCACTTT,CASSLQGYNSPLHF
.,TRBJ1-2,TRBV15,.,13,TGTGCCACCAGCACACGACTTAACTATGGCTACACCTTC,CATSTRLNYGYTF
few,TRBJ2-7,TRBV6-2/TRBV6-3,.,12,TGTGCCAGCAGGATGGCCCTCCACGAGCAGTACTTC,CASRMALHEQYF
many,TRBJ2-3,TRBV6-1,.,15,TGTGCCAGCAGTTATCAGGGCCGGGGCACAGATACGCAGTATTTT,CASSYQGRGTDTQYF
many,TRBJ1-1,TRBV6-1,.,13,TGTGCCAGCAAAGGAGGCCGGAACACTGAAGCTTTCTTT,CASKGGRNTEAFF
many,TRBJ2-5,TRBV6-5,.,13,TGTGCCAGCAGTTACTCACTCGGGGAGACCCAGTACTTC,CASSYSLGETQYF
.,TRBJ2-2,TRBV11-1,TRBD1,16,TGTGCCAGCAGCCAGGGGGCAGGGCCGGGGACCGGGGAGCTGTTTTTT,CASSQGAGPGTGELFF
many,TRBJ1-1,TRBV7-3,.,14,TGTGCCAGCAGCTTACACGGGTCGAACACTGAAGCTTTCTTT,CASSLHGSNTEAFF